This T cell receptor beta chain was documented in a study of T-cell reconstitution after alpha-beta-depleted transplantation in children. This clonotype occurred a few times. This CDR3 comprises 12 residues. Germline V gene data show CDR1 as MNHEY and CDR2 as SVGAGI. V trimming: 11 bases; J trimming: 8 bases; junction bases outside the gene matches: 10. Library preparation (for TCRbeta) was performed with unique molecular identifiers. One entry per CDR3 protein, called by TCRdb with MiXCR from the PCR reads. Altogether 200,000 to 250,000 distinct CDR3 sequences are present, 8.5% to 10% being singletons, with the ten largest covering less than 8%.

The sequences come from PBMCs from the stem cell graft donor, collected from the stem cell graft. The gene calls are TRBV6-5 and TRBJ1-2; TRBD1 aligns across 8 bases. The receptor's source is a human donor who donated a stem cell graft to a child with acute lymphoblastic leukemia. CDR3 nucleotide sequence: TGTGCCGCCGGACAGGGTATTTTCGGCTACACCTTC. Its protein product is CAAGQGIFGYTF.